Given below is one T cell receptor (beta chain) in context. Other nucleotide sequences from this sample produce the same CDR3. The sample belongs to a study of blood T cell repertoires in COVID-19. Turning to the study itself: Collection of acute and convalescent COVID-19 samples took place in the United States, Italy and Spain.

Trimming cost V 4 bases and J 8 bases, with 5 bases left between them. Germline loops: CDR1 MNHEY, CDR2 SVGAGI. The CDR3 runs to 11 residues. Recruitment covered fewer than 25 US areas and drew participants whose ages spanned about 18 to 90 years. Symptom resolution, clearance, or two negative PCRs marked donors in Cohort 3 as recovered. The authors' processing: Amplifying reference gene primers gave estimates of nucleated cell counts. Profiling relied on immunoSEQ multiplex PCR, and the TCRdb table lists in-frame clones only, not all of them. Clonal size and the V and J genes are those of that table, whereas D and trimming came from the DNA. The data contain about 140,000 clones, about three quarters of them singletons.

The sample comprised PBMCs or T cells enriched from blood (not recorded which). The genes are TRBV6-5 and TRBJ1-4; D call uncertain. The TCR sequence derives from a woman aged 45-65 years who had recovered from COVID-19. CDR3 loop: CASSSGEKLFF. CDR3 coding DNA: TGTGCCAGCAGTTCCGGGGAAAAACTGTTTTTT.